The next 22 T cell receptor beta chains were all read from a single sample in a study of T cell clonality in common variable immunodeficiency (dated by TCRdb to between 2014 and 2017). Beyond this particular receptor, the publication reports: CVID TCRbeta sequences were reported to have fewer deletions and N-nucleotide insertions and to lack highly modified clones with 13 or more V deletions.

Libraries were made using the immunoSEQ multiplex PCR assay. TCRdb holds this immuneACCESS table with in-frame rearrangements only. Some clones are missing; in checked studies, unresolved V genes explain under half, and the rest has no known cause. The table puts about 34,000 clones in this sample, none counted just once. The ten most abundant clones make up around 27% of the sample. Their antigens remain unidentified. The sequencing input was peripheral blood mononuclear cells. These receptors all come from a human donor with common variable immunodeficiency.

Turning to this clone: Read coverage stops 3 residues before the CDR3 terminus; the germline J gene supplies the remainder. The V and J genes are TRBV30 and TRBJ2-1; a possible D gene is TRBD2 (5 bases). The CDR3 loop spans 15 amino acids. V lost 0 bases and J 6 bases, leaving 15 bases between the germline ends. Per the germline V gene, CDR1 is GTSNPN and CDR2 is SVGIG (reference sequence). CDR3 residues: CAWSVPRGLLNEQFF. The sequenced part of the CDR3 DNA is TGTGCCTGGAGTGTACCTCGCGGACTCCTCAATGAG.

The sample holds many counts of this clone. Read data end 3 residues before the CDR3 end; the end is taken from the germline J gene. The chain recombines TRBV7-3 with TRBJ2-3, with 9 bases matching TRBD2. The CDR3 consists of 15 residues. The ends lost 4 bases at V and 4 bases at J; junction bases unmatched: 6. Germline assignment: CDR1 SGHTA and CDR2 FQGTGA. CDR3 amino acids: CASSSSSGIADTQYF. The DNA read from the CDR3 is TGTGCCAGCAGCTCCTCTAGCGGGATCGCAGATACG.

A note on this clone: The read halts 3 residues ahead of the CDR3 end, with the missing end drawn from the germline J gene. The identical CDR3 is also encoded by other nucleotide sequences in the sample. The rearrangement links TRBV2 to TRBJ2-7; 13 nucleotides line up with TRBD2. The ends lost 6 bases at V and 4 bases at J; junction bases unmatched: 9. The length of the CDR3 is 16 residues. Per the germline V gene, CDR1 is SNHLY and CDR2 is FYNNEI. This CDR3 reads CASRGGLAGKSYEQYF. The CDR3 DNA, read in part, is TGTGCCAGCAGGGGGGGACTAGCGGGAAAATCTTACGAG.

The part of the CDR3 DNA that was read is TGTGCCAGCAGGTGGGGGGTAGCGGGAGAAGGTGAGGAGACC. It encodes CASRWGVAGEGEET. The full CDR3 sequence reads CASRWGVAGEGEETQYF. The genes are TRBV6-2 or TRBV6-3 and TRBJ2-5, with 9 bases lining up with TRBD2. The read is 3 residues too short to cover the CDR3 end, so that end is filled in from the germline J gene. The CDR3 loop spans 17 amino acids. J was trimmed by 5 bases and V by 6 bases; bases with no gene match: 16. CDR1 MNHEY and CDR2 SVGEGT come from the germline V gene.

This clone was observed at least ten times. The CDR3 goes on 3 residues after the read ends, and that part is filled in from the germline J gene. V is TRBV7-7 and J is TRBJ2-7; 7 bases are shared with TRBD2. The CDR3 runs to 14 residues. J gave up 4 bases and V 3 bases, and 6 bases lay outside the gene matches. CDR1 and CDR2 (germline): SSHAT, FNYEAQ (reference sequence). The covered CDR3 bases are TGTGCCAGCAGCTTCCGGGACGGGGGGTACGAG. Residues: CASSFRDGGYE. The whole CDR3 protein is CASSFRDGGYEQYF.

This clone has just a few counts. The sequenced CDR3 bases are TGTGCCAGCTCACCCCGGGGACAGGGAATGGGCTACGAG. It encodes CASSPRGQGMGYE. In full, the CDR3 reads CASSPRGQGMGYEQYF. V and J are TRBV18 and TRBJ2-7; 9 nucleotides match TRBD1. The CDR3 end lies 3 residues beyond the end of the read and is filled in from the germline J gene. Germline V gives CDR1 KGHSH, CDR2 LQKENI. V lost 3 bases and J lost 3; bases outside the gene matches: 9. The CDR3 runs to 16 residues.

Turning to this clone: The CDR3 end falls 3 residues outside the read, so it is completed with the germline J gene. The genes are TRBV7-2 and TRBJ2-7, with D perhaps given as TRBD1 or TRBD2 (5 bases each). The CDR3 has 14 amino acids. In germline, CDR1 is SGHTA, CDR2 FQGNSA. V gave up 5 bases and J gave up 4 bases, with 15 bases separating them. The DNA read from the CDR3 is TGTGCCAGCAGCCCCGACCAGGGAGAATACGAG. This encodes CASSPDQGEYE. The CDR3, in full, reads CASSPDQGEYEQYF. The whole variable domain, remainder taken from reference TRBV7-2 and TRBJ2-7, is GAGVSQSPSNKVTEKGKDVELRCDPISGHTALYWYRQSLGQGLEFLIYFQGNSAPDKSGLPSDRFSAERTGGSVSTLTIQRTQQEDSAVYLCASSPDQGEYEQYFGPGTRLTVT.

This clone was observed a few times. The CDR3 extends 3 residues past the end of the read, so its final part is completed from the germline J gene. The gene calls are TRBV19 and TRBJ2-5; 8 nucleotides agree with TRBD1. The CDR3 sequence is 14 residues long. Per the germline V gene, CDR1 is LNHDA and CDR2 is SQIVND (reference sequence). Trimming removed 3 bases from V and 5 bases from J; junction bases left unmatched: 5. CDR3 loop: CASSIGTGLETQYF. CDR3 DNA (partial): TGTGCCAGTAGTATCGGGACAGGTTTGGAGACC.

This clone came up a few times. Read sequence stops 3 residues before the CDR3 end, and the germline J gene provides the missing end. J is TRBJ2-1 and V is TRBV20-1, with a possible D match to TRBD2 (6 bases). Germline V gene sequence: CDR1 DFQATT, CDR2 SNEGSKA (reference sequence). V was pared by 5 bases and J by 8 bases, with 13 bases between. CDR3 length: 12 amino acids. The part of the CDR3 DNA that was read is TGCAGTGCTCGCGGGGCGTGGTATGAG. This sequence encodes CSARGAWYE. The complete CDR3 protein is CSARGAWYEQFF.

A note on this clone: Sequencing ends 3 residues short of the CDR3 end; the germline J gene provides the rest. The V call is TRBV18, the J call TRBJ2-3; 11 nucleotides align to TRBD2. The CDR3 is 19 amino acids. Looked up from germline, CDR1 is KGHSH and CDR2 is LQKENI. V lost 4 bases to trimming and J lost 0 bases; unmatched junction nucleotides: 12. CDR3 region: CASSHPGTSGVPSTDTQYF. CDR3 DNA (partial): TGTGCCAGCTCACATCCCGGGACTAGCGGAGTACCTAGCACAGATACG. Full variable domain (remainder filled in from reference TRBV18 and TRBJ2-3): NAGVMQNPRHLVRRRGQEARLRCSPMKGHSHVYWYRQLPEEGLKFMVYLQKENIIDESGMPKERFSAEFPKEGPSILRIQQVVRGDSAAYFCASSHPGTSGVPSTDTQYFGPGTRLTVL.

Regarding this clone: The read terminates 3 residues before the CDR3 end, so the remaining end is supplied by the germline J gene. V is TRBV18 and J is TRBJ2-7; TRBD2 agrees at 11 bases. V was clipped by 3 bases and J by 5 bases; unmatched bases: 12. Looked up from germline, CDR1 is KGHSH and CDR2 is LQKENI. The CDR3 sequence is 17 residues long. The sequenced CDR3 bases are TGTGCCAGCTCACCGGGAACTAGCGGGAGAGGTAGGAACGAG. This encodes CASSPGTSGRGRNE. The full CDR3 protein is CASSPGTSGRGRNEQYF.

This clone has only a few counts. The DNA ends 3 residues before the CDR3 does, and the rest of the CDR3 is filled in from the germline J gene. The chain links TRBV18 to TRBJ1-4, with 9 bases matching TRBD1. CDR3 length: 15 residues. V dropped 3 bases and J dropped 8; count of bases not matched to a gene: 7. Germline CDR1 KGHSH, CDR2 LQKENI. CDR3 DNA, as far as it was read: TGTGCCAGCTCACCCCTGGACAGGGGAAGCGAAAAA. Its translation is CASSPLDRGSEK. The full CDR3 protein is CASSPLDRGSEKLFF.

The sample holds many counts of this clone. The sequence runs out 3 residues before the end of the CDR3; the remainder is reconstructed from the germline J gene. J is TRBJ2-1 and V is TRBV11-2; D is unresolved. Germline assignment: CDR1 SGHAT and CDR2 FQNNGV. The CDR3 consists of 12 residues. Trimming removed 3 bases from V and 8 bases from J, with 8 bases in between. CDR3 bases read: TGTGCCAGCAGCTTGAGCCCATATGAG. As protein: CASSLSPYE. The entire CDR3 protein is CASSLSPYEQFF.

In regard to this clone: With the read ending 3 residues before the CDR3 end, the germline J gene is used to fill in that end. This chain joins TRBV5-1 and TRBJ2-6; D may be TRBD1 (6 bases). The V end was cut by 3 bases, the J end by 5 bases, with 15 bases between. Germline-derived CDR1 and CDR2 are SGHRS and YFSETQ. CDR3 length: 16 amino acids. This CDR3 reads CASSYTGFGRANVLTF. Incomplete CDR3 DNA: TGCGCCAGCAGCTACACAGGGTTTGGGAGGGCCAACGTC.

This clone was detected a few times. The CDR3 DNA, read in part, is TGTGCCAGCAACAAGGGGCTTAGCAATCAGCCC. Its protein product is CASNKGLSNQP. The complete CDR3 sequence is CASNKGLSNQPQHF. The genes are TRBV5-5 and TRBJ1-5; tentatively, D is TRBD1 (5 bases). Read sequence stops 3 residues before the CDR3 end, and the germline J gene provides the missing end. Germline CDR1 reads SGHKS; CDR2 reads YYEKEE (reference sequence). Trimming cost V 6 bases and J 0 bases, with 10 bases left between them. This CDR3 contains 14 residues.

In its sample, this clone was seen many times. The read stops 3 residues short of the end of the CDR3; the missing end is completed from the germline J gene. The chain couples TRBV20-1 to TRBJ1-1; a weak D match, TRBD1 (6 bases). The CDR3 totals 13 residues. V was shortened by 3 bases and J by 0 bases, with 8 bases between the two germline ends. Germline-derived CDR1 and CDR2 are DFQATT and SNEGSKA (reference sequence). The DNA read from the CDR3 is TGCAGTGCTAGCCGGACAGTGAACACTGAA. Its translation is CSASRTVNTE. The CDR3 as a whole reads CSASRTVNTEAFF.

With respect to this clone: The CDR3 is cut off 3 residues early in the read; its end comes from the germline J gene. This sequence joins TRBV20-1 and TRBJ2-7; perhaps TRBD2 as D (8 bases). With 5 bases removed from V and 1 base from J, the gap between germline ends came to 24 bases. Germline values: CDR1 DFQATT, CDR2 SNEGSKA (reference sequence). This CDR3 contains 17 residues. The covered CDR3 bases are TGCAGTGCTTGGGGACAGCGGGAGACTCCCTCGTCCTACGAG. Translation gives CSAWGQRETPSSYE. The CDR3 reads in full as CSAWGQRETPSSYEQYF.

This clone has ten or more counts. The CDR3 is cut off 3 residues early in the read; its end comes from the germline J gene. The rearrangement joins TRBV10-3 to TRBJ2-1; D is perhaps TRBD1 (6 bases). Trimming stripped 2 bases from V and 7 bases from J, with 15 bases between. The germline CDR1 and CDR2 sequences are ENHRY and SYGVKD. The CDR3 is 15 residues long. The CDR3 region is CAISEHGPQGNEQFF. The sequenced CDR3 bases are TGTGCCATCAGTGAGCACGGTCCCCAGGGGAATGAG.

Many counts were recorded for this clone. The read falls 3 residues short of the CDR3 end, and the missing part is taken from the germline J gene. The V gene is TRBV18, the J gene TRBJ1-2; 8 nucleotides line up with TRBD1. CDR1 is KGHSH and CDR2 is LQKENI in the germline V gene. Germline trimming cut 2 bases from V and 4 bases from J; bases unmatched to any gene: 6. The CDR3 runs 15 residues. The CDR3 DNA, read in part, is TGTGCCAGCTCACCAGGGCTGACAGGGGCCTATGGC. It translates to CASSPGLTGAYG. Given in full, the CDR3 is CASSPGLTGAYGYTF. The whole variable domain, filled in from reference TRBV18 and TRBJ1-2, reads NAGVMQNPRHLVRRRGQEARLRCSPMKGHSHVYWYRQLPEEGLKFMVYLQKENIIDESGMPKERFSAEFPKEGPSILRIQQVVRGDSAAYFCASSPGLTGAYGYTFGSGTRLTVV.

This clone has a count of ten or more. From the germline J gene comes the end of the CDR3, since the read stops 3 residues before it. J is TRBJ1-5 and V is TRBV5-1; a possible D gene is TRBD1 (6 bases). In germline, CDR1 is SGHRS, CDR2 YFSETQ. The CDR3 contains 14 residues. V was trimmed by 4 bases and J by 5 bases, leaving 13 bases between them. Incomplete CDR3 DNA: TGCGCCAGCAGCCATGGGACACCCGATCAGCCC. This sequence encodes CASSHGTPDQP. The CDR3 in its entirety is CASSHGTPDQPQHF.

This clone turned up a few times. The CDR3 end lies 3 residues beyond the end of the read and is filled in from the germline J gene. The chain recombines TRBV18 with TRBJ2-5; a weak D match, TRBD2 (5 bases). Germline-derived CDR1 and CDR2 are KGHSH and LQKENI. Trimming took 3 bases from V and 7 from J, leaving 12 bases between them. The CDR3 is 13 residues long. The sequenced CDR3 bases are TGTGCCAGCTCACCCGGGGTGGGTCTGACC. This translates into CASSPGVGLT. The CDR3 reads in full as CASSPGVGLTQYF.

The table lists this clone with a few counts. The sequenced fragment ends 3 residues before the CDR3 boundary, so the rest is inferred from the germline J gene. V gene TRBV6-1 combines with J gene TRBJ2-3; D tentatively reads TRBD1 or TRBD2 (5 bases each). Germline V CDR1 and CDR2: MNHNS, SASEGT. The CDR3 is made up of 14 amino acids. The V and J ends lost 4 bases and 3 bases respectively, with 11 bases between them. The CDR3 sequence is CASSGVRETDTQYF. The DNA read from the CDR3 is TGTGCCAGCAGTGGTGTCAGGGAGACAGATACG.